This TCR beta chain emerged from a study of graft-versus-host responses after intestinal transplantation. Whole-study context: Anti-thymocyte globulin induction was given to all recipients, followed by tacrolimus and steroids for around three years. Points from the study as a whole: Early post-transplant HvG declines showed an association with peak circulating GvH clone levels. Among recipient marrow samples, GvH clones were found; some appeared first in ileum or blood.

The CDR3 extends over 15 amino acids. Germline V gene lookup returns CDR1 SEHNR and CDR2 FQNEAQ (reference sequence). V lost 5 bases, J lost 0 bases, and 13 bases lay in between. A word on this clone: Antigen specificity is unknown.

Once graft tissue had been processed, intraepithelial and lamina propria lymphocytes were released. Measured with immunoSEQ multiplex PCR; TCRdb has only the in-frame clones, and not every one. The repertoire holds almost 15,000 clones, about two thirds seen once, with roughly 25% in the top ten. The receptor was isolated from a human patient who received an intestinal transplant, so some T cells may come from the graft donor. This sample comprised ileum tissue, obtained around 690 days after intestinal transplantation. The chain couples TRBV7-9 to TRBJ1-1; TRBD1 is a possible D gene (6 bases). The CDR3 spells CASSPPGGLNTEAFF. The DNA of the CDR3 is TGTGCCAGCAGCCCCCCGGGGGGGCTGAACACTGAAGCTTTCTTT.